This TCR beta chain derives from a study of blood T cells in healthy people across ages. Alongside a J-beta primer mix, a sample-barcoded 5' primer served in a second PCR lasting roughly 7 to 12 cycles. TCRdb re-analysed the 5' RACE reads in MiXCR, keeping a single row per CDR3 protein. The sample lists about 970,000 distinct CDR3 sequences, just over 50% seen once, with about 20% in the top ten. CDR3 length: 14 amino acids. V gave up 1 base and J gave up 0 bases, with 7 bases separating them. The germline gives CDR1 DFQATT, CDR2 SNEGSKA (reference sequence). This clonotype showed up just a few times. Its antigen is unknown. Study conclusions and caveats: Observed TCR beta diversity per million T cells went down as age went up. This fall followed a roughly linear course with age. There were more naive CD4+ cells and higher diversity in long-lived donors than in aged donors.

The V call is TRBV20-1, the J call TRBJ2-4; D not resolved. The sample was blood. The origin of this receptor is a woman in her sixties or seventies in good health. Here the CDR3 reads CSARVDEAKNIQYF. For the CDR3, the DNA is TGCAGTGCTAGAGTCGACGAAGCCAAAAACATTCAGTACTTC.